This T cell receptor beta chain emerged from a study of response to subunit inactivated influenza vaccine (dated by TCRdb to the late 2010s). In the study overall: To follow how T cells responded to a trivalent subunit inactivated influenza vaccine, the researchers relied on deep quantitative profiling of the T cell receptor repertoire. On the study overall, not on this receptor specifically: The authors proposed that each seasonal influenza vaccination may bring in only a limited number of new T cells.

Note on this clonotype: What this receptor recognizes is not known. No much larger clone exists at a distance of one base, and base qualities are not known.

The germline V gene yields MNHNS for CDR1 and SASEGT for CDR2. V and J lose 1 base and 9 bases, and a span of 13 bases separates them. The cysteine opens and the phenylalanine closes a CDR3 of 14 amino acids. CDR3 DNA is the only sequence kept; it has 42 bases, read in frame from the first base. The library was prepared using RT-PCR. Sequencer: Illumina HiSeq 2500. Through fastp at Q25 and MiXCR, TCRdb rebuilt clones from the public reads, retaining in-frame beta chains. Rows are combined by CDR3 protein, so each entry shows the most common genes and DNA. For this sample the table gives roughly 500,000 distinct CDR3 sequences, of which approximately 15% were detected only once. The ten biggest clones cover 3% to 3.5% of the sample.

The TCR sequence derives from a man aged 45 to 70 who received an inactivated influenza vaccine. Donor details come from another sample of the same person, matched by shared clones. This chain joins TRBV6-1 to TRBJ1-3, with no confidently assigned D gene. The sequencing here drew on CD4+ T cells sorted from PBMCs, taken 23 to 25 months after vaccination. CDR3 sequence: CASSEGAGRGTIYF. The nucleotide sequence is given as TGTGCCAGCAGTGAAGGTGCTGGGAGAGGCACCATATATTTT.